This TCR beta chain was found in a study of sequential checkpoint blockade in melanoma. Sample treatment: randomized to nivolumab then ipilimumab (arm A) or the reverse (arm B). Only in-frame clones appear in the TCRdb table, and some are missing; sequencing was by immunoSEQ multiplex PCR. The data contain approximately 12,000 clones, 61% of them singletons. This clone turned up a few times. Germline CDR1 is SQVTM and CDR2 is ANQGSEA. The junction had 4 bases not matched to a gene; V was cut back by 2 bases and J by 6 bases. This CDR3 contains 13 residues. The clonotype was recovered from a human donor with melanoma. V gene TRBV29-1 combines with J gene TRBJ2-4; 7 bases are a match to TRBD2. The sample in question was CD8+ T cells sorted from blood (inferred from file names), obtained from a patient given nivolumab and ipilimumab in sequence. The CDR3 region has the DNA TGCAGCGTTGAATATGGGGGGGGAAACATTCAGTACTTC. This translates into CSVEYGGGNIQYF.